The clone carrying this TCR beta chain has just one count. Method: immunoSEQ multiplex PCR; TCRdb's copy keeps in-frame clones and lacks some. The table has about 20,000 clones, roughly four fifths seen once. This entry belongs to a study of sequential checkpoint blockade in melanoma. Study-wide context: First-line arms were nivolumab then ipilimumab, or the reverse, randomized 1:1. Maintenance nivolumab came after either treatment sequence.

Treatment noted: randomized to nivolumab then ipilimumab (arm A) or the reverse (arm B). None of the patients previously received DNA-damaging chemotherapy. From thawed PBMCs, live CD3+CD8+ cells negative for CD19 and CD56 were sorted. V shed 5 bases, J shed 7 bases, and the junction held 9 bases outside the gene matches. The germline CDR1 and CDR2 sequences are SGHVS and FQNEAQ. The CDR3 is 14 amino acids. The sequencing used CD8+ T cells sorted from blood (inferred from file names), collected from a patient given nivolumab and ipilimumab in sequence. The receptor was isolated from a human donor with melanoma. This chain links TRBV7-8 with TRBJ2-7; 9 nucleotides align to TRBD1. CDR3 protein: CASSLPGQGGEQYF. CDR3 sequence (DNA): TGTGCCAGCAGCCTACCGGGACAGGGTGGGGAGCAGTACTTC.